This TCR beta chain appears in the sequencing data of a study of CD8 T cells in ankylosing spondylitis. Via MiXCR, TCRdb re-called the 5' RACE reads, giving one row per CDR3 protein. The sample lists about 300,000 distinct CDR3 sequences, less than 25% occurring once. This clonotype showed up just a few times. CDR3 length equals 16 residues. Germline lookup yields CDR1 MNHEY and CDR2 SMNVEV (reference sequence). V trimming: 5 bases; J trimming: 5 bases; junction bases outside the gene matches: 14. Sequenced sample: blood, either unsorted or a sorted T cell fraction (not recorded which). The receptor was isolated from a female donor with ankylosing spondylitis or in good health (not recorded which). This rearrangement joins TRBV27 to TRBJ2-7; 8 bases line up with TRBD2. CDR3 sequence (DNA): TGTGCCAGCAGTCCTATCTTGGCGGGAGGCTGGAACGAGCAGTACTTC. Protein: CASSPILAGGWNEQYF.